This T cell receptor beta chain was found in a study of cytomegalovirus exposure and HLA in healthy donors (dated by TCRdb to 2015 to 2018). Notes on the research overall: An earlier analysis of a few hundred of the donors reported about 260 Gb of sequence data and approximately 120 million unique TCR beta sequences obtained from about 200 million T cells. A separate validation cohort of approximately 120 different subjects was used in addition to the roughly 670-subject first cohort. Typing coverage varied by locus: roughly 620-640 donors for A, B, C, DRB1 and DQB1; approximately 560 for DQA1; around 610 for DPA1; under 490 for DPB1. Genome-wide SNP genotypes for about three fifths of the 666 donors were used in a later genetic analysis, which treated that subset as a discovery cohort. Of the roughly 400 genotyped donors, 65% to 90% fell in the genetic ancestry cluster associated with self-reported Caucasian donors. A later analysis re-examined previously published TCR beta repertoires from 600 to 700 donors and added high-resolution HLA genotyping to investigate patterns of TCR occurrence. All discovery cohort repertoires had been generated on a single sequencing platform. To predict cytomegalovirus infection status, the study brought together high-throughput TCR immunosequencing, statistical association of individual TCRs with disease status, and machine learning. The study aimed to test whether signatures of past pathogen exposure could be identified by cataloging public T cell receptors. HLA typing covered class I and class II loci at four-digit resolution. Across about 370 genotyped donors of the cohort, an average of roughly 250,000 unique TCR beta nucleotide sequences per donor were sequenced, and around 20% of those sequences were non-productive. In the later analysis, no new phenotypic data were used to find candidate immune exposures; instead, reliance was placed on TCR beta sequences and their occurrence across donors. An early release covering 550 to 650 HLA-typed donors comprised 250 to 350 gigabases of sequencing data and roughly 85 million unique TCR sequences. The study profiled the T cell repertoires of about 640 subjects by immunosequencing and related them to cytomegalovirus serostatus. Donor age, sex, ethnicity and CMV serostatus were compiled together with the repertoire data. Five DR-DQ haplotypes were treated as single units for association and clustering because of strong linkage in the cohort. In an earlier analysis of roughly 540 of the donors, high-throughput TCR beta sequencing was used to judge whether each TCR beta V gene segment behaved as functional or pseudogenic.

Comments on this clone: Its antigen remains undetermined. One base away there is no much larger clone; base qualities are not given.

The germline V gene supplies CDR1 SGDLS and CDR2 YYNGEE. From the cysteine through the phenylalanine, the CDR3 covers 14 amino acids. Solely the CDR3 DNA is kept, with 42 bases framed from the first base. Trimming removed 3 bases from V and 1 base from J; the gene matches leave 2 bases unexplained. The cohort consisted of 650 to 700 healthy bone marrow donors. At the time of sampling, all cohort members were nominally healthy, though unrecorded immune exposures were likely present. The donor was CMV seronegative and belonged to the group of 380 or so seronegative cohort members. A peripheral blood sample was collected from each donor, and TCR beta sequencing was performed on peripheral blood mononuclear cells. The Qiagen DNeasy Blood Extraction Kit was used to extract genomic DNA from the blood cell samples. General conclusions and limits of the study: In a later analysis, HLA-associated TCR beta chains showed more clonal expansion and lower generation probabilities than non-associated chains that were equally common. V-gene and J-gene trimming of TCR beta chains was associated with a missense DCLRE1C variant in a later genetic analysis, and the association was replicated in an independent cohort. Linkage disequilibrium might explain the correlated functional status among segregating V segments, but an unknown experimental factor could not be excluded. A group of highly shared sequence variants was considered likely to be a technical artifact of the sequencing pipeline. According to a later analysis, most CMV-associated TCR beta chains appeared to be HLA-restricted, and the HLA associations seemed to be driven largely by CMV exposure. A further reported finding was that TCR beta sequences accurately predicted the HLA-A and HLA-B alleles for most subjects in the first cohort. Because some donors lacked HLA typing at each locus, the association tests relied only on the typed subset. Because counts were too low, more than 15 rarely observed V segments, including chromosome 9 orphons, were left out of the earlier analysis of approximately 580 of the donors. The cohort was sequenced for TCR beta chains only, and without alpha or paired-chain data the features that could be detected were limited. The authors suggested that the approach could potentially be generalized to other disease states and immunological phenotypes. Broadly in line with IMGT annotations, most TCR beta V segments showed up in productive rearrangements about 90% or about 30% of the time in an earlier analysis of some 590 of the donors. In the study, around 150 TCR beta chains were listed as associated with cytomegalovirus. Several of the top co-occurrence clusters appeared to be linked to parvovirus B19, influenza, CMV and Epstein-Barr virus, according to a later analysis. Some IMGT-functional V segments, including TRBV6-2 and TRBV6-3, could not be told apart with the 87-base-pair reads, so those segments were excluded. In a later analysis, 15,000 to 20,000 TCR beta sequences were associated with specific HLA alleles at a false discovery rate of 0.05. A later genetic analysis reported fewer N-insertions in productive TCRs among donors in an Asian-associated ancestry cluster than the roughly 650-donor mean. According to a later analysis, TCR association rates differed among HLA loci, with DRB1 alleles showing the most associated TCRs and HLA-C alleles showing the fewest. Sequencing depth was assumed to be roughly uniform across donors in the presence/absence analyses, though that assumption may not hold. A few of the identified cytomegalovirus-associated TCR beta chains were confirmed in vitro to be specific for cytomegalovirus antigens. Assigning TCR associations to individual alleles was difficult when HLA alleles, especially DR and DQ, strongly co-occurred. CMV serostatus was the only immune exposure information available for the cohort. The classifier was reported to diagnose cytomegalovirus status with high specificity and sensitivity in both the original and validation cohorts. Most TCR sequences were seen in very few donors, while some public TCRs were found in many individuals.

The method behind the library was the immunoSEQ multiplex PCR assay. For the multiplex PCR, a mixture combining 60 forward primers for TCR Vbeta segments and 13 reverse primers for TCR Jbeta segments was used. The CDR3 region of rearranged TCR beta genes was amplified from genomic DNA with a multiplex PCR assay. On the Illumina HiSeq System, the amplified TCR beta libraries were sequenced as 87-base-pair reads. From the authors' description of their analysis: A later analysis counted about 80 million unique TCR beta chains across the 640 or so repertoires, and 9.5 million to 11 million of these chains were shared by at least two donors. Raw reads were error-corrected and collapsed into unique sequences by a nearest-neighbor algorithm in which closely related sequences were merged to remove PCR and sequencing errors. To assign V, D and J gene segments, CDR3 sequences were aligned to IMGT reference sequences. For a sequence to be retained, a match of at least six nucleotides was required to both a V gene segment and a J gene segment. Rearrangements were called productive when the CDR3 lacked stop codons and stayed in frame with V and J; all others were non-productive. Following IMGT convention, CDR3 was defined as the stretch from the second conserved V-encoded cysteine to the conserved J-encoded phenylalanine. Sequences without an unambiguous match to a single V gene segment were excluded from the earlier analysis of approximately 600 of the donors. In an earlier analysis of 587 of the donors, V segments were called functional above 56.7% productive rearrangements and were called segregating when the between-donor standard deviation exceeded 5%. To diagnose cytomegalovirus status from the catalog of TCR beta chain sequences, a statistical classification framework was built. In a later analysis, V and J genes were assigned by comparing TCR nucleotide sequences against IMGT/GENE-DB human TR gene sequences. A later analysis assigned CDR3 sequences and most-parsimonious VDJ recombination scenarios with the TCRdist pipeline. In a later analysis, each TCR beta chain was defined by its CDR3 amino acid sequence together with its V-gene family, and reads without a unique V-gene family were excluded. To address suspected cross-contamination and a sequencing artifact, a later analysis removed 592 highly shared, low-generation-probability nucleotide sequences. In a later analysis, a clonal expansion index was calculated for each public chain from normalized within-repertoire ranks of inferred template counts. In a later analysis, generation probabilities were computed with a VDJ recombination model fitted to out-of-frame rearrangements, and the resulting probabilities were checked against IGoR. In a later analysis, hypergeometric tests were used to score TCR-TCR, TCR-HLA and TCR-CMV co-occurrence, with a repertoire-size bias correction applied to TCR pairs. In a later analysis, false discovery rates were estimated by permuting HLA or CMV assignments 20 times. In a later analysis, co-occurring TCRs were grouped with DBSCAN, and TCRdist sequence similarity was added when clustering was performed within HLA-allele-positive subsets. Repertoires with fewer than 30,000 or more than 120,000 public chains were left out of co-occurrence clustering, as were about five repertoires with anomalous nucleotide sharing. The clones in this table, taken by TCRdb from immuneACCESS, are in-frame only. Not every clone is retained; where verified, under half of the shortfall comes from an unresolved V gene, and the cause of the rest is unknown. V and J calls and clone size are copied from that table; D and trimming were computed from the DNA. Across this sample there are about 200,000 clones, with 65% to 85% seen only once. The ten most abundant clones make up 2.5% to 3% of the sample.

The rearrangement joined TRBV9 to TRBJ1-1, with TRBD1 matching 8 junction bases. Material for sequencing was PBMCs. This receptor was taken from a man aged 25-45 years in good health and CMV-seronegative. The CDR3: CASSADRGNTEAFF. The base sequence is TGTGCCAGCAGCGCAGACAGGGGGAACACTGAAGCTTTCTTT. Supplemented by the reference TRBV9 and TRBJ1-1 proteins around the CDR3, the complete variable domain is DSGVTQTPKHLITATGQRVTLRCSPRSGDLSVYWYQQSLDQGLQFLIQYYNGEERAKGNILERFSAQQFPDLHSELNLSSLELGDSALYFCASSADRGNTEAFFGQGTRLTVV.